This T cell receptor beta chain was observed in a study of OX40 agonist ivuxolimab in advanced cancers. Overall study: The diagnoses of dose-escalation patients were hepatocellular carcinoma, melanoma, renal cell or head and neck cancer.

CDR1 SGHRS and CDR2 YFSETQ come from the germline V gene. V gave up 3 bases and J gave up 9 bases; unmatched junction bases: 5. The CDR3 is 15 residues long. Produced via immunoSEQ multiplex PCR; TCRdb's table is partial and in-frame only. The sample lists tens of thousands of clones, around 90% seen once, with about 0.45% in the top ten. The clonotype originates from an adult with an advanced solid tumor such as melanoma, head and neck, liver or kidney cancer. The sequencing here drew on CD4+ or CD8+ T cells sorted from blood, taken in a trial of the OX40 agonist ivuxolimab. The chain joins TRBV5-1 to TRBJ2-1; 14 bases match TRBD2. The CDR3 sequence: CASSWGTSGSVEQFF. CDR3 in DNA: TGCGCCAGCAGCTGGGGGACTAGCGGGAGTGTTGAGCAGTTCTTC.